This T cell receptor beta chain originates from a study of blood T cells in healthy people across ages (dated by TCRdb to the mid-2010s). Turning to the overall study: In model experiments, template switching captured about one uniquely barcoded TCR beta cDNA molecule for every two T cells. For two donors (one aged 18 to 29 and one aged 80 or older), the study analyzed two additional independent replicas of 1 million unique cDNA reads from the same blood draw. Four age groups were formed from the donors: young (average approximately 15 years), middle-aged (approximately 39), aged (around 68) and long-lived (less than 85). Age-related changes in TCR beta repertoire diversity were measured in the study by deep sequencing normalized with unique cDNA molecular identifiers. To avoid experimental bias, donors of different ages were randomly spread across the sequencing lanes. The investigation overall reported the following: Estimates of total diversity based on one million sequenced T cells were considered lower bounds and underestimates. The CMV infection status of donors was not known, potentially confounding age-related changes in expanded clonotypes. Conclusive comparison of naive and antigen-experienced compartments was prevented by the profiling of bulk unsorted PBMCs. A strong correlation was found between observed TCR beta diversity and the percentage of naive T cells measured by flow cytometry. Compared with the aged group, more naive CD4+ T cells, fewer expanded clones and increased TCR diversity were shown by the long-lived group, suggesting age selection. As age increased, observed TCR beta diversity per million T cells dropped in a roughly linear way, and a significant reduction was already evident by age around 41.

The library was prepared using 5' RACE. Sequencing took place on an Illumina HiSeq 2500. The second PCR ran for roughly 7 to 11 cycles and used a J-beta primer mix along with a sample-barcoded 5' primer. Each TCR beta cDNA molecule received a unique molecular identifier from a template-switch 5' adaptor carrying 12 random nucleotides. Each sample yielded at least 3 million CDR3-containing paired-end reads. All of the RNA was converted into first-strand cDNA using the Mint cDNA synthesis kit, with a TRBC-specific oligonucleotide serving as the primer. Following uracil-DNA glycosylase treatment, a first 18-cycle PCR with universal primers M1SS and BC2_uni_R was performed on all cDNA. In the authors' own workflow: Normalization of each sample was performed by random selection of 1 million high-quality reads, each carrying a distinct molecular identifier. Reads with shared molecular identifiers were discarded instead of being binned into consensus sequences. MiTCR, with a Q25 quality threshold and the strictest error-elimination algorithm, was used for CDR3 identification, clonotype clustering and error correction. A nonparametric unseen species model with Euler transformation was used to estimate a lower bound on total TCR beta diversity. TCRdb's own reprocessing of the public reads used fastp at Q25 and MiXCR and kept productive beta chains. Records with the same CDR3 protein are collapsed into one entry carrying the most frequent genes and DNA. These V and J calls derive from TCRdb rather than the authors' analysis. For this sample there are around 1.5 million distinct CDR3 sequences; about 31% appear just once. The top ten hold roughly 12% of the sample.

Between the V and J ends, shortened by 4 bases and 6 bases respectively, the junction contains 10 bases. Sequences SQVTM (CDR1) and ANQGSEA (CDR2) are obtained from the germline V gene. From the cysteine up to the phenylalanine, the CDR3 has a length of 12 residues. The CDR3 DNA has 36 bases and is translated from base 1. Only a few counts were recorded for this clonotype. Its antigen remains unidentified. No base qualities exist here, and no much larger clone lies one base off it. Donors were 35 to 40 systemically healthy Caucasian individuals from Russia aged 6 to 90 years. Each donor gave 8.5 to 10 milliliters of peripheral blood, collected into EDTA-treated Vacutainer tubes. Ficoll-Paque density-gradient centrifugation was used to isolate PBMCs, with at least 6 million obtained per sample. Total RNA, at least 5.5 micrograms per sample, was extracted from PBMCs with Trizol reagent. The percentages of naive CD45RAhigh/CD27high T cells were determined by flow cytometry on a PBMC aliquot from every donor.

The receptor's source is a woman in her twenties or thirties in good health. Sequencing was carried out using blood. Recombination linked TRBV29-1 to TRBJ2-1; no D gene is confidently identified. The CDR3 protein: CSVGEFRNEQFF. The DNA sequence is given as TGCAGCGTTGGAGAATTTCGCAATGAGCAGTTCTTC.